This T cell receptor (beta chain) was sequenced during a study of beta chain features in type 1 diabetes. Overall study results and limits: TCRB CDR3 length was moderately but significantly reduced in all four CD4+ subsets of Type 1 diabetes patients.

Sequencing targeted expressed TCRB transcripts, as all isolated RNA had been reverse transcribed. Sequenced by immunoSEQ multiplex PCR; TCRdb stores in-frame clones only, minus some. The sample contains 200,000 to 300,000 clones, 14% of which appear only once. The CDR3 contains 13 residues. V was clipped by 7 bases and J by 2 bases, with 11 bases between them. Germline V CDR1 and CDR2: LNHDA, SQIVND (reference sequence). Concerning this clone: Its antigen remains unknown.

The clonotype was recovered from a man aged 30 to 45 with type 1 diabetes. The sample comprised naive CD4+ T cells from blood. The rearrangement joins TRBV19 to TRBJ1-1, with a possible D match to TRBD1 (5 bases). As DNA, the CDR3 is TGTGCCAGTACAGACAGTATTAACACTGAAGCTTTCTTT. This codes for CASTDSINTEAFF.